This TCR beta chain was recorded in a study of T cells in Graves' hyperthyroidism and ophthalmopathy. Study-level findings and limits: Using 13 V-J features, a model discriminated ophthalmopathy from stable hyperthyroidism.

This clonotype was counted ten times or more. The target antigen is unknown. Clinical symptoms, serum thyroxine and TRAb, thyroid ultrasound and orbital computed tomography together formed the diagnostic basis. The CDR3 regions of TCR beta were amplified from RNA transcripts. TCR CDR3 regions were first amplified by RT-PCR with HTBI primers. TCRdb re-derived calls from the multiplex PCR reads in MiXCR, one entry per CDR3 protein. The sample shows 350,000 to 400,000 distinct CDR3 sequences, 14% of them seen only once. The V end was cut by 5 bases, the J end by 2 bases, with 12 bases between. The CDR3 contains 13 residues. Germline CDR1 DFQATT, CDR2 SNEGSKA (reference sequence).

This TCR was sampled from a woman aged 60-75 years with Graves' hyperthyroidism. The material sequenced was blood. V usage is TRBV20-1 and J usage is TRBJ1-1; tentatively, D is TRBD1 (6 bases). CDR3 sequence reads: CSASRQANTEAFF. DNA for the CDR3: TGCAGTGCTTCACGACAGGCAAACACTGAAGCTTTCTTT.